This T cell receptor (beta chain) was found in a study of liver allograft versus peripheral blood T cells. Study as a whole: Peripheral blood of the recipients supplied T cell receptor repertoires that were compared with those in transplanted livers.

V trimming: 1 base; J trimming: 2 bases; junction bases outside the gene matches: 8. CDR3 length: 16 amino acids. CDR1 is DFQATT and CDR2 is SNEGSKA in the germline V gene (reference sequence). The study's findings and limits: Repertoires of T cell receptors in liver allografts reportedly differed from peripheral blood repertoires.

TCRdb processed the reads anew with MiXCR; each CDR3 protein has one entry. Seen here are roughly 8,500 distinct CDR3 sequences, about 24% observed once, and the top ten hold roughly 8%. Turning to this clonotype: Its antigen is unknown.

The chain links TRBV20-1 to TRBJ2-7; 10 bases fit TRBD2. The origin of this receptor is a human patient who had a liver transplant. Part of the T cells may come from the graft donor. CDR3 DNA sequence: TGCAGTGCTAGAGTTAAACTAGCGGGATCTCCCTACGAGCAGTACTTC. Amino acid sequence: CSARVKLAGSPYEQYF.